Described below is a single TCR beta chain sequence and its context. Its antigen is not identified. The sample belongs to a study of T cells in Graves' hyperthyroidism and ophthalmopathy. The TCR beta CDR3 regions underwent amplification using RNA transcripts as the source. TCR CDR3 regions were first amplified by RT-PCR with HTBI primers. TCRdb re-called the multiplex PCR reads with MiXCR, one entry per CDR3 protein. The sample lists about 840,000 distinct CDR3 sequences, roughly 40% occurring once. The V and J ends lost 6 bases and 2 bases, in that order; junction bases with no gene match: 3. The CDR3 runs to 14 residues. Per germline, CDR1 MNHNS and CDR2 SASEGT. Findings of the study overall: Most thyroid clonotypes expanded above 0.001 were also detected in blood. Onset of ophthalmopathy came a median approximately 6.5 months after the model predicted it.

Sample: blood. The receptor comes from a man younger than 30 with Graves' hyperthyroidism. This chain connects TRBV6-1 to TRBJ1-5; 8 bases line up with TRBD1. The CDR3 sequence is CASRTGDGNQPQHF. The CDR3 DNA is TGTGCCAGCAGGACAGGGGATGGCAATCAGCCCCAGCATTTT.